What follows are 7 T cell receptor beta chains derived from one specimen sequenced in a study of blood T cell repertoires in COVID-19. TCRdb's table, derived via immunoSEQ multiplex PCR, lists solely in-frame clones and lacks some. The sample has about 250,000 clones, roughly 85% seen once; the top ten hold more than 4.5%. Sequenced: peripheral blood. The receptor set was obtained from a man between 50 and 59 years old with active or convalescent COVID-19.

A few counts support this clone. This chain links TRBV5-1 with TRBJ1-4; D possibly corresponds to TRBD1 (6 bases). Germline CDR1 SGHRS, CDR2 YFSETQ. The CDR3 loop spans 14 amino acids. The V gene lost 4 bases and the J gene lost 8 bases, with 15 bases spanning the gap. CDR3 amino acids: CASSPVGGEEKLFF. The CDR3 bases are TGCGCCAGCAGCCCCGTTGGGGGCGAGGAAAAACTGTTTTTT.

This chain joins TRBV4-1 and TRBJ2-7; TRBD2 aligns across 7 bases. This CDR3 spans 15 amino acids. The germline CDR1 and CDR2 sequences are MGHRA and YSYEKL. The ends lost 6 bases at V and 0 bases at J; junction bases unmatched: 8. The CDR3 sequence: CASSPLGGSSYEQYF. The CDR3 nucleotides read TGCGCCAGCAGTCCCCTGGGCGGGAGCTCCTACGAGCAGTACTTC.

To note about this clone: The sample holds other DNA sequences that translate to the same CDR3. The gene calls are TRBV7-2 and TRBJ2-3; tentative D call: TRBD1 (5 bases). The CDR3 extends over 14 amino acids. The V end lost 3 bases, the J end lost 2 bases, and 9 bases lay between the germline ends. Germline values: CDR1 SGHTA, CDR2 FQGNSA. The DNA for the CDR3 is TGTGCCAGCAGCTTGGGGCCGGTCACAGATACGCAGTATTTT. This sequence encodes CASSLGPVTDTQYF.

V is TRBV18 and J is TRBJ2-7; 8 positions match TRBD1. Trimming removed 6 bases from V and 4 bases from J; junction bases left unmatched: 8. Germline CDR1 and CDR2: KGHSH and LQKENI. The CDR3 totals 14 residues. The CDR3 loop is CASSARTGLYEQYF. As DNA, the CDR3 is TGTGCCAGCTCCGCCCGGACAGGGCTATACGAGCAGTACTTC. The complete variable domain, with remaining parts taken from reference TRBV18 and TRBJ2-7, reads NAGVMQNPRHLVRRRGQEARLRCSPMKGHSHVYWYRQLPEEGLKFMVYLQKENIIDESGMPKERFSAEFPKEGPSILRIQQVVRGDSAAYFCASSARTGLYEQYFGPGTRLTVT.

CDR3 amino acids: CASSLTEPYGYTF. CDR3 DNA: TGTGCCAGCAGTTTGACAGAGCCCTATGGCTACACCTTC. The chain has TRBV28 and TRBJ1-2; D might be TRBD1 (5 bases). Trimming removed 3 bases from V and 4 bases from J, with 9 bases in between. CDR1 and CDR2 from the germline V gene are MDHEN and SYDVKM. This CDR3 is built from 13 residues.

The CDR3 nucleotides are TGTGCCAGCAGCCCGGAGGTAACTAATGAAAAACTGTTTTTT. It translates to CASSPEVTNEKLFF. J is TRBJ1-4 and V is TRBV3-1 (or the pseudogene TRBV3-2); D not resolved. V was clipped by 4 bases and J by 1 base, with 7 bases between them. CDR3 length equals 14 residues. In germline, CDR1 is LGHDT, CDR2 YNNKEL (reference sequence).

V and J are TRBV12-3 or TRBV12-4 and TRBJ1-1; possible D gene TRBD1, 6 bases. The germline V and J ends were trimmed by 7 bases and 2 bases, with 11 bases remaining between them. This CDR3 region has 13 residues. This chain's CDR3 is CASMEGGNTEAFF. CDR3 DNA sequence: TGTGCCAGCATGGAAGGGGGAAACACTGAAGCTTTCTTT.